This TCR beta chain appears in the sequencing data of a study of CD8+ T cells in alopecia areata. Whole-study findings and limits: Expanded CD8+ clones among the top 100, as well as scalp clonality, were significantly decreased by tofacitinib.

Germline CDR1 MNHEY, CDR2 SMNVEV (reference sequence). The CDR3 is made up of 14 amino acids. The V end lost 3 bases, the J end lost 2 bases, and 11 bases lay between the germline ends. This sample's treatment: oral pan-JAK inhibitor, 5-10 mg twice daily. Reverse transcription of extracted RNA yielded cDNA, which provided the sequencing template. Sequencing was performed with immunoSEQ multiplex PCR; in TCRdb, only in-frame clones are kept and a portion is missing. Altogether about 140,000 clones are present, about 88% being singletons, with the ten largest covering roughly an eighth. On this clone itself: Antigen specificity is unknown.

The source was CD8+ T cells sorted from blood, collected at week 4, from a patient treated with tofacitinib. The sequence derives from a human donor with alopecia areata. V gene TRBV27 combines with J gene TRBJ2-7; either TRBD1 or TRBD2 may supply D (5 bases each). Here the CDR3 DNA reads TGTGCCAGCAGTTTCCGGGACGGAACCTACGAGCAGTACTTC. Translating gives CASSFRDGTYEQYF.